The 8 T cell receptor beta chains given below trace back to one sample, sequenced in a study of blood T cell repertoires in COVID-19. The method was immunoSEQ multiplex PCR; TCRdb's version includes in-frame clones alone and lacks a portion of them. Of under 300,000 clones in the sample, 84% were seen once. The source material was peripheral blood. The receptor source for this set is a woman in her thirties or forties who had recovered from COVID-19.

This clone has only one observation. The junction departs from the called germline gene at one end, perhaps through a read error. The genes are TRBV7-6 and TRBJ2-7; 7 bases map to TRBD2. Germline CDR1 and CDR2: SGHVS and FNYEAQ. The CDR3 extends over 16 amino acids. The CDR3 reads CASSLRRGTPSHEQYF. The CDR3, as DNA: TGTGCCAGCAGCTTACGGCGGGGGACCCCCTCCCACGAGCAGTACTTC. Full variable domain (remainder filled in from reference TRBV7-6 and TRBJ2-7): GAGVSQSPRYKVTKRGQDVALRCDPISGHVSLYWYRQALGQGPEFLTYFNYEAQQDKSGLPNDRFSAERPEGSISTLTIQRTEQRDSAMYRCASSLRRGTPSHEQYFGPGTRLTVT.

This clone has a single count. The chain uses TRBV10-3 and TRBJ1-6; 7 bases map to TRBD1. Trimming took 4 bases from V and 5 from J; bases not matched to a gene: 2. In germline, CDR1 is ENHRY, CDR2 SYGVKD. The CDR3 is made up of 14 amino acids. CDR3 protein: CAISGRGDNSPLHF. CDR3 nucleotide sequence: TGTGCCATCAGTGGCAGGGGGGATAATTCACCCCTCCACTTT.

The chain uses TRBV3-1 (or the pseudogene TRBV3-2) and TRBJ2-5; D unclear. Trimming removed 1 base at V and 3 bases at J, with 9 bases between. The germline V gene has CDR1 LGHDT and CDR2 YNNKEL (reference sequence). CDR3 length: 14 amino acids. The CDR3 coding sequence is TGTGCCAGCAGCCAAGCTGGCCAGAAAGAGACCCAGTACTTC. Translated: CASSQAGQKETQYF.

The genes are TRBV9 and TRBJ2-7; TRBD2 matches at 11 bases. Germline V CDR1 and CDR2: SGDLS, YYNGEE. Unmatched junction bases numbered 1, after V lost 2 bases and J lost 3 bases. This CDR3 has 14 amino acids. Written as DNA, the CDR3 is TGTGCCAGCAGCGTGACTAGCGGGGTCTACGAGCAGTACTTC. Protein product: CASSVTSGVYEQYF. The whole variable domain, remainder taken from reference TRBV9 and TRBJ2-7, is DSGVTQTPKHLITATGQRVTLRCSPRSGDLSVYWYQQSLDQGLQFLIQYYNGEERAKGNILERFSAQQFPDLHSELNLSSLELGDSALYFCASSVTSGVYEQYFGPGTRLTVT.

This clone has only one observation. The chain joins TRBV7-6 to TRBJ2-1; 9 nucleotides line up with TRBD2. J lost 8 bases, V lost 5 bases, and 19 bases had no gene match. The CDR3 length is 18 residues. The V gene's germline CDR1 is SGHVS and CDR2 FNYEAQ. The chain's CDR3 is CASSPAERGVTISYEQFF. CDR3 coding DNA: TGTGCCAGCAGCCCAGCGGAGCGGGGGGTCACAATATCCTATGAGCAGTTCTTC.

The V and J genes are TRBV28 and TRBJ2-5, with TRBD1 matching 9 bases. This CDR3 comprises 17 residues. Germline V lookup: CDR1 MDHEN, CDR2 SYDVKM. J gave up 2 bases and V 5 bases, and 12 bases lay outside the gene matches. The CDR3 DNA reads as TGTGCCAGCAGTCCTTGGACAGGGGCGAAGGGGCAAGAGACCCAGTACTTC. Its protein is CASSPWTGAKGQETQYF.

The rearrangement joins TRBV7-9 to TRBJ2-1, with D maybe TRBD2 (6 bases). There are 17 residues in the CDR3. Trimming took 3 bases from V and 0 from J, leaving 15 bases between them. Germline CDR1 reads SEHNR; CDR2 reads FQNEAQ (reference sequence). CDR3 amino acids: CASSFGQAGLSYNEQFF. The CDR3 nucleotides are TGTGCCAGCAGCTTTGGTCAAGCGGGCCTCTCCTACAATGAGCAGTTCTTC.

This clone showed up just a few times. The chain couples TRBV6-5 to TRBJ2-1; no firm D call. This CDR3 region has 13 residues. Germline CDR1 reads MNHEY; CDR2 reads SVGAGI. V was trimmed by 0 bases and J by 4 bases, leaving 4 bases between them. CDR3 nucleotide sequence: TGTGCCAGCAGTTACTCGGCATACAATGAGCAGTTCTTC. Translated: CASSYSAYNEQFF.